This TCR beta chain emerged from a study of blood T cells in healthy people across ages (dated by TCRdb to the mid-2010s). Describing the broader study: In model experiments, roughly one uniquely barcoded TCR beta cDNA molecule per two T cells was captured by template switching. To track age-related changes in TCR beta repertoire diversity, the study relied on deep sequencing normalized with unique cDNA molecular identifiers. Donors were grouped into four age groups: young (average approximately 16 years), middle-aged (39), aged (around 62) and long-lived (about 82). To avoid experimental bias, donors of different ages were spread randomly across the sequencing lanes. Using the same blood draw, the study looked at two additional independent replicas of 1 million unique cDNA reads for two donors, one aged 18 to 30 and the other aged 80 or older.

The method was 5' RACE. The sequencing machine was an Illumina HiSeq 2500. A second PCR of roughly 6 to 11 cycles was run with a J-beta primer mix and a sample-barcoded 5' primer. A template-switch 5' adaptor carrying 12 random nucleotides introduced a unique molecular identifier onto each TCR beta cDNA molecule. Each sample yielded at least 2.5 million CDR3-containing paired-end reads. First-strand cDNA synthesis was performed from all RNA using the Mint cDNA synthesis kit, with priming by a TRBC-specific oligonucleotide. All cDNA was treated with uracil-DNA glycosylase and then went through a first 18-cycle PCR with the universal primers M1SS and BC2_uni_R. The authors processed their data as follows. For normalization, 1 million high-quality reads were randomly selected from each sample, with every read carrying a distinct molecular identifier. Instead of being binned into consensus sequences, reads that shared molecular identifiers were thrown out. MiTCR, set to a Q25 quality threshold and the strictest error-elimination algorithm, was used for CDR3 identification, clonotype clustering and error correction. A nonparametric unseen species model using Euler transformation provided a lower-bound estimate of total TCR beta diversity. In TCRdb, the public reads were trimmed at Q25 with fastp and aligned with MiXCR, with productive beta chains retained. Each record represents a unique CDR3 protein, reported with the most common genes and DNA among its rows. The V and J calls shown here were made by TCRdb, not taken from the authors' results. For this sample the table gives about 1.7 million distinct CDR3 sequences, of which 28% were detected only once. Roughly 8% of the sample comes from the top ten.

Results the study describes overall, beyond this receptor: Observed TCR beta diversity per million T cells fell roughly linearly with age, and a significant reduction was already apparent by age roughly 40. Total diversity estimates from one million sequenced T cells were considered lower bounds and underestimates. Since profiling was done on bulk unsorted PBMCs, naive and antigen-experienced compartments could not be conclusively compared. Compared with the aged group, more naive CD4+ T cells, fewer expanded clones and increased TCR diversity were shown by the long-lived group, suggesting age selection. A strong correlation was found between observed TCR beta diversity and the percentage of naive T cells measured by flow cytometry. Because the CMV infection status of the donors was unknown, age-related changes in expanded clonotypes may potentially have been confounded.

Counted from cysteine to phenylalanine, this CDR3 has 14 amino acids. Of the read, only the CDR3 DNA is kept; its 42 bases are in frame from base 1. Via the germline V gene, CDR1 is SGHTA and CDR2 FQGNSA. V lost 1 base and J lost 7 bases; the stretch between them is 13 bases long. This clonotype was observed many times. Its antigen remains undetermined. Per-base quality was not reported, and no clone a single base away is much larger than it. Donors were 35 to 40 systemically healthy Caucasian individuals from Russia aged roughly 6 to 100 years. Each donor gave about 9.7 milliliters of peripheral blood, drawn into EDTA-treated Vacutainer tubes. Ficoll-Paque density-gradient centrifugation was used to isolate PBMCs, with at least 7 million obtained per sample. Total RNA, at least 5.5 micrograms per sample, was extracted from PBMCs with Trizol reagent. For every donor, an aliquot of PBMCs went through flow cytometry to measure the percentages of naive CD45RAhigh/CD27high T cells.

The chain is assembled from TRBV7-2 and TRBJ1-2; there is no confident call for the D gene. The receptor's source is a woman in her twenties or thirties in good health. Sequencing was performed on blood. The CDR3 loop reads CASSLDLGISGYTF. The nucleotide sequence is given as TGTGCCAGCAGCTTAGATTTGGGTATCAGTGGCTACACCTTC.